This passage covers 4 T cell receptor beta chains from one sample sequenced in a study of blood T cell repertoires in COVID-19. TCRdb keeps only in-frame clones here, not all; method: immunoSEQ multiplex PCR. The sample comprises roughly 250,000 clones, about four fifths of which are singletons, and less than 20% rests with the top ten. The sequenced material came from peripheral blood. All receptors come from a person aged 70 to 85 with COVID-19, enrolled during active disease.

The chain recombines TRBV5-1 with TRBJ1-5, with 9 bases that match TRBD1. CDR1 and CDR2 from the germline V gene are SGHRS and YFSETQ. With 0 bases clipped from V and 5 bases from J, the junction kept 3 bases outside the gene matches. The CDR3 loop spans 15 amino acids. The CDR3 spells CASSLGDRVDQPQHF. In DNA, the CDR3 is TGCGCCAGCAGCTTGGGGGACAGGGTGGATCAGCCCCAGCATTTT.

The chain links TRBV3-1 (or the pseudogene TRBV3-2) to TRBJ2-2; possibly TRBD1 for D (5 bases). This CDR3 region has 13 residues. The V end lost 1 base, the J end lost 7 bases, and 7 bases lay between the germline ends. Looked up from germline, CDR1 is LGHDT and CDR2 is YNNKEL (reference sequence). In nucleotides, the CDR3 is TGTGCCAGCAGCCAAGTCAGGGTCGGGGAGCTGTTTTTT. Protein sequence: CASSQVRVGELFF.

The chain recombines TRBV7-2 with TRBJ2-7, with 9 nucleotides matching TRBD2. Germline V lookup: CDR1 SGHTA, CDR2 FQGNSA. V lost 5 bases to trimming and J lost 5 bases; unmatched junction nucleotides: 13. The CDR3 covers 16 residues. The chain's CDR3 is CASSPRGLAGSNEQYF. The CDR3 DNA sequence: TGTGCCAGCAGCCCGAGGGGGCTAGCGGGATCTAACGAGCAGTACTTC.

The chain employs TRBV5-1 and TRBJ1-1; D gene ambiguous. Germline V gene lookup returns CDR1 SGHRS and CDR2 YFSETQ. This CDR3 has 13 residues. V lost 0 bases and J 4 bases, leaving 7 bases between the germline ends. CDR3 nucleotides: TGCGCCAGCAGCTTGGGAACAGTCACTGAAGCTTTCTTT. Protein sequence: CASSLGTVTEAFF.